This T cell receptor beta chain was identified in a study of cytomegalovirus exposure and HLA in healthy donors. General study points: The presence/absence work took it that sequencing depth was about the same across donors. In a later analysis, a missense DCLRE1C variant was linked to TCR beta V- and J-gene trimming.

PCR was performed using 60 Vbeta and 13 Jbeta primers. Using immunoSEQ multiplex PCR, the repertoire was profiled, and TCRdb retains in-frame clones only, with some absent. The sample lists fewer than 200,000 clones, about 76% occurring once. This clone showed up just a few times. Antigen specificity is unknown. V lost 4 bases and J 6 bases, leaving 12 bases between the germline ends. CDR3 length: 14 amino acids. Looked up from germline, CDR1 is SEHNR and CDR2 is FQNEAQ (reference sequence). This sequence originates from a woman aged 18-29 years in good health and CMV-seropositive. The sample comprised PBMCs. The chain uses TRBV7-9 and TRBJ2-2, with D unclear. The CDR3 sequence is CASSYVTVPGELFF. CDR3 nucleotide sequence: TGTGCCAGCAGCTACGTAACGGTTCCCGGGGAGCTGTTTTTT.